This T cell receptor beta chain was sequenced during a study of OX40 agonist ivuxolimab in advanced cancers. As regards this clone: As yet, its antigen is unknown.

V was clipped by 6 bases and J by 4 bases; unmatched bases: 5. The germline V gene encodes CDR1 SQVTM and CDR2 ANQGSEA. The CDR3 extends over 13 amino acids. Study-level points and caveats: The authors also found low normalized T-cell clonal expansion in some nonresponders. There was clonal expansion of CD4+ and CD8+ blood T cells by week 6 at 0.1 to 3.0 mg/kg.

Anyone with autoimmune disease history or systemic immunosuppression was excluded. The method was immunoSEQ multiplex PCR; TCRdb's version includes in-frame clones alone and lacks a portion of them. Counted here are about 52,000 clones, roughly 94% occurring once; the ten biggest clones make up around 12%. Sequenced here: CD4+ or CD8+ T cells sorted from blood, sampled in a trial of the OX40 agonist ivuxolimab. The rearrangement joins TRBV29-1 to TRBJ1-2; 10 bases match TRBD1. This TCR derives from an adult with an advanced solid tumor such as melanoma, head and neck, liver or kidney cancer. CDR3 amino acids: CSVKTGGFYGYTF. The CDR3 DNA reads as TGCAGCGTAAAGACAGGGGGCTTCTATGGCTACACCTTC. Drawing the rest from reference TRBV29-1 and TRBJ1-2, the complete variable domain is SAVISQKPSRDICQRGTSLTIQCQVDSQVTMMFWYRQQPGQSLTLIATANQGSEATYESGFVIDKFPISRPNLTFSTLTVSNMSPEDSSIYLCSVKTGGFYGYTFGSGTRLTVV.